These T cell receptor beta chains were read from a single sample in a study of post-analysis software for immune sequencing data. TCRdb reanalysed the PCR reads using MiXCR and keeps one entry per CDR3 protein. Of hundreds of thousands of distinct CDR3 sequences detected, roughly three fifths appear once; the ten largest clones hold over 9%. Sequencing was done on a sample of blood. The receptors shown here come from a girl aged 2-10 years with multiple sclerosis. Each CDR3 is given with its conserved first and last residue. Fields, in order: D gene, clone size, V gene, J gene, CDR3 DNA, CDR3 protein. The D gene is left open where the match is weak. Part of the rows lack a size; the others show once, few, many or a class for expanded clones.

>-|few|TRBV5-1|TRBJ2-1
TGCGCCAGCAGCTTGGCGGTAGTATCTGAGCAGTTCTTC
CASSLAVVSEQFF
>TRBD2|-|TRBV2|TRBJ2-1
TGTGCCAGCAGAGTAGCGGGAGAAGGACACAATGAGCAGTTCTTC
CASRVAGEGHNEQFF
>-|-|TRBV20-1|TRBJ2-3
TGCAGTGCTAGGACTTCCCGGGGCCCAGGGGATAGCGATACGCAGTATTTT
CSARTSRGPGDSDTQYF
>TRBD2|-|TRBV13|TRBJ2-5
TGTGCCAGCAGCGACCGGACTAGCGGCCCCCAAGAGACCCAGTACTTC
CASSDRTSGPQETQYF
>-|many|TRBV29-1|TRBJ1-5
TGCAGCGTTGCAGGAACTAATCAGCCCCAGCATTTT
CSVAGTNQPQHF
>-|-|TRBV6-2/TRBV6-3|TRBJ2-7
TGTGCCAGCAGTGCCGGGACTCCCTATCCCGAGCAGTACTTC
CASSAGTPYPEQYF
>-|-|TRBV10-2|TRBJ2-1
TGCGCCAGCAGTGAGAGCAGGGCGGATGAGCAGTTCTTC
CASSESRADEQFF
>-|-|TRBV7-2|TRBJ1-1
TGTGCCAGCAGTCCCCCCGGGACGGTGAACACTGAAGCTTTCTTT
CASSPPGTVNTEAFF
>TRBD2|-|TRBV13|TRBJ2-1
TGTGCCAGCAGCTTAGTAGGACTAGCGGGAGGGCATGGGTACAATGAGCAGTTCTTC
CASSLVGLAGGHGYNEQFF
>-|-|TRBV20-1|TRBJ2-5
TGCAGTGCTACCAGCGGAGAGACCCAGTACTTC
CSATSGETQYF
>-|few|TRBV29-1|TRBJ2-5
TGCAGCTGTTGGGTAGGAGAGACCCAGTACTTC
CSCWVGETQYF
>-|-|TRBV20-1|TRBJ1-1
TGCAGTGCTAGAGCATGGGCGCCAGGTGAAGCTTTCTTT
CSARAWAPGEAFF
>-|-|TRBV12-5|TRBJ1-4
TGTGCTAGTGGTTTGTACTTCCTTCGGACAGTAGATCATGAAAAACTGTTTTTT
CASGLYFLRTVDHEKLFF